This T cell receptor beta chain is drawn from a study of blood T cell repertoires in COVID-19 (dated by TCRdb to about 2020). For the study in its entirety: Collaborator samples came from the United States, Italy and Spain and covered acute and convalescent phases of COVID-19. The prospective study material was composed of cDNA or gDNA derived from T cells, B-cell-depleted T cells, or PBMCs. Subjects who had been exposed to COVID-19, were actively infected with it, or had recovered from it provided the deeply sampled blood TCRbeta repertoires that made up the dataset. A freely available public database, intended as a resource for researchers studying the immune response to SARS-CoV-2, is where the repertoires were released. The samples were drawn from two sources: the first 160 participants of the ongoing ImmuneRACE study, and approximately 1,300 subjects contributed by 6 global collaborators. A de-identified subject ID, COVID-19 status, age in years and sex were almost always included in the sample metadata. Where available, HLA class I and class II types were obtained from metadata supplied by the sample provider rather than from assay-based typing. Summary of the overall study and its limitations: The amount of clinical and demographic metadata varied by source and participant and was provided uncurated.

Concerning this clone: The antigen it recognizes is unknown. No much larger clone is present one base from it, and per-base qualities are unavailable.

Collaborating institutions collected whole blood in K2EDTA tubes following their own protocols. For TCRbeta analysis, collaborators shipped samples in one of three forms: frozen whole blood, isolated PBMCs, or DNA extracted from either of those sample types. The immunoSEQ Assay, a bias-controlled multiplex PCR, was used to amplify TCRbeta CDR3 regions from genomic DNA. In the authors' own workflow: The number of nucleated cells in each sample was estimated from the amplification of reference gene primers within the assay. To quantify the absolute abundance of each unique TCRbeta CDR3 rearrangement, sequence reads were collapsed and filtered. For each sample, productive Simpson clonality was calculated by taking the square root of Simpson's diversity index across productive rearrangements. What TCRdb holds here is the immuneACCESS table cut down to in-frame rearrangements. Part of the clones is not present; checked against another copy, under half of the missing clones reflect an unresolved V gene, and the others are unexplained. The DNA gave D and trimming, while V, J and clone size come from that table. This sample lists 150,000 or so clones; around 81% were detected once. 3.5% to 4.5% of the sample is taken by the ten largest.

The CDR3 holds 14 amino acids from the cysteine to the phenylalanine. Only the CDR3 region is kept as DNA, spanning 42 bases read in frame from base 1. CDR1 is given as SGHTA and CDR2 as FQGNSA, both from the germline V gene. Trimming leaves V shorter by 4 bases and J shorter by 9 bases, with the junction holding 7 bases beyond the gene matches. Sequenced: peripheral blood. The V gene is TRBV7-2 and the J gene is TRBJ2-1, with 9 bases aligning to TRBD2. The TCR originated in an older woman with acute or convalescent COVID-19. In nucleotides, the sequence is TGTGCCAGCAGCTACCCGCAGCGGGAGGTTGAGCAGTTCTTC. Translated, this is CASSYPQREVEQFF.